The present T cell receptor beta chain was sequenced within a study of response to subunit inactivated influenza vaccine. Overall study results and limits: The authors put forward the suggestion that each seasonal influenza vaccination may bring in only a limited number of new T cells.

This clonotype was seen at least ten times. Antigen unknown. One entry per CDR3 protein results from TCRdb running MiXCR on the RT-PCR reads. The sample includes fewer than 750,000 distinct CDR3 sequences, 12% to 15% of them seen just once. The ends were cut back, 5 bases at V and 1 base at J, with 8 bases in the middle. Germline V gene lookup returns CDR1 LGHDT and CDR2 YNNKEL (reference sequence). The CDR3 length is 13 residues. The sample here was PBMCs from blood, taken roughly 12 days after vaccination. J is TRBJ1-1 and V is TRBV3-1; maybe TRBD1 (6 bases). This sequence originates from a man in his forties or fifties who received an inactivated influenza vaccine. CDR3 sequence (DNA): TGTGCCAGCAGCAAGGGGGGGAACACTGAAGCTTTCTTT. Translating it yields CASSKGGNTEAFF.